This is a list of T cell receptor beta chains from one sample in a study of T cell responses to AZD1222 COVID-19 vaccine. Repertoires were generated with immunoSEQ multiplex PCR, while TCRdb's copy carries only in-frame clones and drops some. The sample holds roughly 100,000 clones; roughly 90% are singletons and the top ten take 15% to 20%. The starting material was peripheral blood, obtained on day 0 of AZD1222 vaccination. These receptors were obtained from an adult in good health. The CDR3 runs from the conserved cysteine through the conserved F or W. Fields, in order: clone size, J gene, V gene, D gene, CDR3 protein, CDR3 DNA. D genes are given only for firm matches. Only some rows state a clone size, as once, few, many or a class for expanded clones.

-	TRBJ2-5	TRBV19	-	CASSRVPRETQYF	TGTGCCAGTAGTAGGGTCCCCCGGGAGACCCAGTACTTC
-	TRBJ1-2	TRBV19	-	CASSLAGRVYGYTF	TGTGCCAGTAGCCTCGCGGGAAGAGTTTATGGCTACACCTTC
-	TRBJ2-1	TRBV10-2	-	CASSSAGPSSVNEQFF	TGCGCCAGCAGTTCCGCGGGACCGAGTTCCGTCAATGAGCAGTTCTTC
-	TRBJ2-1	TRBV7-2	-	CASSLRAWQFF	TGTGCCAGCAGCTTGAGGGCCTGGCAGTTCTTC
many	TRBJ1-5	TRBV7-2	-	CASSFDDYQPQHF	TGTGCCAGCAGCTTTGACGATTATCAGCCCCAGCATTTT
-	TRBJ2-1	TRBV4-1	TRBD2	CASSQDNRWTSEKRRAYNEQFF	TGCGCCAGCAGCCAAGATAACCGATGGACTAGCGAAAAGAGGAGGGCCTACAATGAGCAGTTCTTC
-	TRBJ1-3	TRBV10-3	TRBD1	CAISSGTASSGNTIYF	TGTGCCATCAGTTCCGGGACAGCGTCCTCTGGAAACACCATATATTTT
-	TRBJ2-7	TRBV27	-	CASSATPRLEDWEQYF	TGTGCCAGCAGTGCCACCCCCCGACTAGAAGATTGGGAGCAGTACTTC
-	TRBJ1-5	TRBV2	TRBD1	CASAPTGFIQPQHF	TGTGCCAGCGCTCCGACAGGGTTTATTCAGCCCCAGCATTTT
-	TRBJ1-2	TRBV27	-	CASSYAGAFANYGYTF	TGTGCCAGCAGTTACGCAGGGGCCTTCGCTAACTATGGCTACACCTTC
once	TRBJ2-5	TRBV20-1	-	CSARVPETQYF	TGCAGTGCTAGAGTGCCGGAGACCCAGTACTTC
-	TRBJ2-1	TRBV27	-	CASSPNRREQFF	TGTGCCAGCAGTCCAAACAGGAGAGAGCAGTTCTTC
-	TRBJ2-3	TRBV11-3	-	CASSLVAGTDTQYF	TGTGCCAGCAGCTTAGTGGCCGGGACAGATACGCAGTATTTT
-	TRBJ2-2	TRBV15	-	CATSKGRPRVYGELFF	TGTGCCACCAGCAAAGGGAGGCCCCGAGTGTATGGGGAGCTGTTTTTT
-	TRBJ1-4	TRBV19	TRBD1	CASRLHQGATNEKLFF	TGTGCCAGTAGGCTGCATCAGGGGGCAACTAATGAAAAACTGTTTTTT
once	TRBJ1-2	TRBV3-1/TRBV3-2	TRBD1	CASSRDRGVFEAGYTF	TGTGCCAGCAGCCGGGACAGGGGGGTTTTCGAGGCTGGCTACACCTTC
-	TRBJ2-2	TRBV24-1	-	CATSDFQGTGELFF	TGTGCCACCAGTGATTTTCAGGGGACCGGGGAGCTGTTTTTT
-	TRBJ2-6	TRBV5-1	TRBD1	CASSSKYRGYSGANVLTF	TGCGCCAGCAGCTCCAAGTACAGGGGGTACTCTGGGGCCAACGTCCTGACTTTC
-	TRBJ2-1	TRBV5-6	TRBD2	CASSFGLRSGRSYNEQFF	TGTGCCAGCAGCTTTGGTCTGAGAAGCGGGAGGTCCTACAATGAGCAGTTCTTC
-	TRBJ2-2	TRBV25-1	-	CASSDRTTGNTGELFF	TGTGCCAGCAGTGACAGGACGACAGGGAACACCGGGGAGCTGTTTTTT
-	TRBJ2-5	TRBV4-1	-	CASSQLKRTEETQYF	TGCGCCAGCAGCCAGTTAAAGAGGACAGAAGAGACCCAGTACTTC
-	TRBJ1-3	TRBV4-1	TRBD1	CASSQDGQGACGNTIYF	TGCGCCAGCAGCCAAGATGGGCAGGGGGCATGTGGAAACACCATATATTTT
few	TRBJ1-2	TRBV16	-	CASSQQGDNYGYTF	TGTGCCAGCAGCCAACAAGGAGATAACTATGGCTACACCTTC
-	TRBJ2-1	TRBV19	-	CASNWGRGYNEQFF	TGTGCCAGTAATTGGGGCAGGGGTTACAATGAGCAGTTCTTC
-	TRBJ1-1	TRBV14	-	CASSRSVNTEAFF	TGTGCCAGCAGCCGCTCAGTGAACACTGAAGCTTTCTTT
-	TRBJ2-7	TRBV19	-	CASSIHPEHPGEQYF	TGTGCCAGTAGTATACATCCCGAACACCCGGGCGAGCAGTACTTC
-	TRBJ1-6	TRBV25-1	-	CASSLGSWNSPLHF	TGTGCCAGCAGCCTAGGAAGTTGGAATTCACCCCTCCACTTT
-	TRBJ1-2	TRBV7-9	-	CASSLEAGAGGYTF	TGTGCCAGCAGCTTAGAGGCAGGAGCGGGTGGCTACACCTTC
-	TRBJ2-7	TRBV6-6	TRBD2	CASTQGRVGDSYEQYF	TGTGCCAGCACCCAAGGGAGGGTAGGGGACTCCTACGAGCAGTACTTC
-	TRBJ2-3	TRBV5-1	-	CASSLGGLTSTDTQYF	TGCGCCAGCAGCTTGGGAGGACTTACTAGCACAGATACGCAGTATTTT
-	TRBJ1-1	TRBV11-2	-	CASSFAQGSTFF	-
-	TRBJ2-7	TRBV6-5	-	CASSYSPHEQYF	TGTGCCAGCAGTTACTCTCCCCACGAGCAGTACTTC
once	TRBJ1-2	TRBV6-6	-	CASSYEANGYTF	TGTGCCAGCAGTTACGAAGCTAATGGCTACACCTTC
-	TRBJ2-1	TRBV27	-	CASSARLVNNEQFF	TGTGCCAGCAGTGCACGACTAGTGAACAATGAGCAGTTCTTC
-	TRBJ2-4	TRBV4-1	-	CASSLHTGFEDIQYF	TGCGCCAGCAGCTTACACACAGGGTTTGAAGACATTCAGTACTTC
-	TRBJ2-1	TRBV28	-	CASSPLSAGTDNEQFF	TGTGCCAGCAGTCCCCTCTCTGCGGGGACAGACAATGAGCAGTTCTTC
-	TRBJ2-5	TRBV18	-	CASSPPVQETQYF	TGTGCCAGCTCACCACCAGTACAAGAGACCCAGTACTTC
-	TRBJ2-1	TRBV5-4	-	CASSYDPSGGRFF	TGTGCCAGCAGCTACGACCCATCCGGGGGGCGGTTCTTC
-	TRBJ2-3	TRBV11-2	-	CASRPILAGTATQYF	TGTGCCAGCAGGCCAATTTTGGCGGGAACGGCTACGCAGTATTTT
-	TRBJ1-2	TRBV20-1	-	CSAIDRLSYTF	TGCAGTGCTATAGACAGGCTTAGCTACACCTTC
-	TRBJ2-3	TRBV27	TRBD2	CASKNTRGRETSGGKDTQYF	TGTGCCAGCAAAAACACCAGGGGGCGCGAGACTAGCGGGGGAAAAGATACGCAGTATTTT
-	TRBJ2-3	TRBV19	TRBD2	CASTPGLAGGPRTDTQYF	TGTGCCAGTACTCCGGGACTAGCGGGAGGGCCACGAACAGATACGCAGTATTTT
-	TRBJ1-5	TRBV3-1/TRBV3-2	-	CASSQDLGPHQPQHF	TGTGCCAGCAGCCAAGATCTGGGTCCCCATCAGCCCCAGCATTTT
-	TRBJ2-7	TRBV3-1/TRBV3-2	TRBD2	CASSPPFSGRGYEQYF	TGTGCCAGCAGCCCCCCTTTTAGCGGGAGGGGATACGAGCAGTACTTC
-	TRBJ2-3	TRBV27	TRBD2	CASSLVLAEEADTQYF	TGTGCCAGCAGTTTGGTCCTAGCGGAAGAAGCAGATACGCAGTATTTT
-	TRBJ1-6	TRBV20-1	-	CSARALGTLHF	TGCAGTGCTAGAGCTCTGGGAACCCTCCACTTT